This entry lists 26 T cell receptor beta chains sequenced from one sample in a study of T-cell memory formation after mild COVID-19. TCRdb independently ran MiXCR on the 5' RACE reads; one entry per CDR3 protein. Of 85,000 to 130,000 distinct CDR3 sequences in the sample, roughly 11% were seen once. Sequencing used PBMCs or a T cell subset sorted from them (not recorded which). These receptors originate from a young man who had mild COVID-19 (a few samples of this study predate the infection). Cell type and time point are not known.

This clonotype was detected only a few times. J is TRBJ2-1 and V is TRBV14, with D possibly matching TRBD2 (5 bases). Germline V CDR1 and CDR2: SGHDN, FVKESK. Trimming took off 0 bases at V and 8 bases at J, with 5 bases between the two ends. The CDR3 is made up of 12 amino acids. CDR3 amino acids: CASSQERDEQFF. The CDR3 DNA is TGTGCCAGCAGCCAAGAGCGGGATGAGCAGTTCTTC.

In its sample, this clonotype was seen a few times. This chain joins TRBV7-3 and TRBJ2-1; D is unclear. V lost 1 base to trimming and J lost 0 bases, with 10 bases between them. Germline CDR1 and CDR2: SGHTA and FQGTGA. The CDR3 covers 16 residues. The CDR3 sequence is CASSLMAVSSYNEQFF. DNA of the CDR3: TGTGCCAGCAGCTTAATGGCGGTTTCCTCCTACAATGAGCAGTTCTTC.

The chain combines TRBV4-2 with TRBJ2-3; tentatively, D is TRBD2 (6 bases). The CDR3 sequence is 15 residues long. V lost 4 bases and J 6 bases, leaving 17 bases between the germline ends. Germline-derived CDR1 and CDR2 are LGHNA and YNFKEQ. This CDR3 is CASSPRDGLLDTQYF. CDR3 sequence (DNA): TGTGCCAGCAGCCCGCGGGACGGCTTGTTGGATACGCAGTATTTT.

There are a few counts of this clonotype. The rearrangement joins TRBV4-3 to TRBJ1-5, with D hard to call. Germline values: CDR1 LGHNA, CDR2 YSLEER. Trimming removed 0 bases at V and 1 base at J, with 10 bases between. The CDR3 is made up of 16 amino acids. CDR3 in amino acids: CASSQDRLMSNQPQHF. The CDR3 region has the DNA TGCGCCAGCAGCCAAGATCGTCTGATGAGCAATCAGCCCCAGCATTTT.

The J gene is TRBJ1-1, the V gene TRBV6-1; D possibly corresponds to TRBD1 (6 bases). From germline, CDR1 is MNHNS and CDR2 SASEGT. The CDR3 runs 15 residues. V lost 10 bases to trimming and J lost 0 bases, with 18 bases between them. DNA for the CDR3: TGTGCCACCCCAAGTAGGCAGGGGTTGAACACTGAAGCTTTCTTT. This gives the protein CATPSRQGLNTEAFF.

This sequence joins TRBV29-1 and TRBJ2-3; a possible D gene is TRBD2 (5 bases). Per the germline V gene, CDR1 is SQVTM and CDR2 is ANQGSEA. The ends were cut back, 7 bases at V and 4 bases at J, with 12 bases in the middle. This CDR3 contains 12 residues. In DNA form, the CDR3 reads TGCAGCGCCTACCTGGAGGCAGATACGCAGTATTTT. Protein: CSAYLEADTQYF.

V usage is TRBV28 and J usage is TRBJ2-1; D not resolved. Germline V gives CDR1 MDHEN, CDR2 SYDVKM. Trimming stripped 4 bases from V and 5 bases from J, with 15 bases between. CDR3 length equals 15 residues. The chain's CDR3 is CASSSDLDDDNEQFF. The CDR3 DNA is TGTGCCAGCAGTTCCGATTTGGACGACGACAATGAGCAGTTCTTC.

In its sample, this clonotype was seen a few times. CDR3 DNA sequence: TGTGCCAGCAGCCCCCTCGGCGAGGCTAACTATGGCTACACCTTC. It codes for CASSPLGEANYGYTF. The rearrangement joins TRBV9 to TRBJ1-2; no clear D. Trimming cost V 4 bases and J 0 bases, with 13 bases left between them. Germline CDR1 and CDR2: SGDLS and YYNGEE. CDR3 length: 15 amino acids.

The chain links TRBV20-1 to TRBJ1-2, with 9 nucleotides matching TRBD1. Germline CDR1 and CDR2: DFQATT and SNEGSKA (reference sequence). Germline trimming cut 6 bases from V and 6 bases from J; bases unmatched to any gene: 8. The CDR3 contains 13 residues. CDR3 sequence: CSAARTGVNGYTF. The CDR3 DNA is TGCAGTGCCGCCCGGACAGGGGTCAATGGCTACACCTTC.

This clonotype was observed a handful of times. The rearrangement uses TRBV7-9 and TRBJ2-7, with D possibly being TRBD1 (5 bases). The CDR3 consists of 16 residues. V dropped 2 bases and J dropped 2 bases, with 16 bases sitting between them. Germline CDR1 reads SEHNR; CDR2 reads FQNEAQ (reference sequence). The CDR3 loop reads CASSLPYGQATYEQYF. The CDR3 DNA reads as TGTGCCAGCAGCTTACCTTATGGACAAGCCACCTACGAGCAGTACTTC.

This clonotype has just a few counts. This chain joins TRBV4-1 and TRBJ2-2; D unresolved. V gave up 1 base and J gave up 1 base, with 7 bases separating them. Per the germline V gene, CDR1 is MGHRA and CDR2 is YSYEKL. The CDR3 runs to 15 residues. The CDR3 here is CASSQGPGNTGELFF. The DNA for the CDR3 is TGCGCCAGCAGCCAAGGTCCAGGGAACACCGGGGAGCTGTTTTTT.

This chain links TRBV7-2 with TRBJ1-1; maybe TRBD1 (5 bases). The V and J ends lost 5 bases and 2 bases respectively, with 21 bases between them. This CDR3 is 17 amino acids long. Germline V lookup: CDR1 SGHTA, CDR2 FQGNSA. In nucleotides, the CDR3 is TGTGCCAGCAGCCGAACACCAGGACGCAGGGCCAACACTGAAGCTTTCTTT. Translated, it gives CASSRTPGRRANTEAFF.

The CDR3 DNA reads as TGTGCCAGCAGCAAAAAACGGGACAGGGGCACAGATACGCAGTATTTT. Translation gives CASSKKRDRGTDTQYF. The V and J genes are TRBV21-1 and TRBJ2-3; no check of the table's D call, TRBD1, against the DNA was made. TRBV21-1 is listed as a pseudogene. The CDR3 has 16 residues.

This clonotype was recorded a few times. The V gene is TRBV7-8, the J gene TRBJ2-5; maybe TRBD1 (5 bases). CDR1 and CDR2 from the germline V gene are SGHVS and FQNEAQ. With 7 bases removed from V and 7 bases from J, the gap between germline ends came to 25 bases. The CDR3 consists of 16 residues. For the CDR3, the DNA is TGTGCCAGCATCCGCGCATGGGGCCACCCCAATGGGACCCAGTACTTC. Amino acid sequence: CASIRAWGHPNGTQYF.

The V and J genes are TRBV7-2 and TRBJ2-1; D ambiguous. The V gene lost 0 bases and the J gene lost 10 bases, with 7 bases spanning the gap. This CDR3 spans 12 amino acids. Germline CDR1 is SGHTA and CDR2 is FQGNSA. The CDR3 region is CASSLAVREQFF. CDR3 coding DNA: TGTGCCAGCAGCTTAGCCGTGAGGGAGCAGTTCTTC.

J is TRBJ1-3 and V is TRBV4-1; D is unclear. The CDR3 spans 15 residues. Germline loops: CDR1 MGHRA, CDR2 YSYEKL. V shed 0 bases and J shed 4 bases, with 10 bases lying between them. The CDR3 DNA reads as TGCGCCAGCAGCCAAGATCGCGTGGGGGGAAACACCATATATTTT. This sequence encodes CASSQDRVGGNTIYF.

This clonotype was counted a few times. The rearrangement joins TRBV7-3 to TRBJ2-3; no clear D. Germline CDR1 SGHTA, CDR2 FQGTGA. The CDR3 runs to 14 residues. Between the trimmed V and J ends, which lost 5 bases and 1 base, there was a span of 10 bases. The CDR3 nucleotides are TGTGCCAGCAGCCCCCTGGGTGGCACAGATACGCAGTATTTT. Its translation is CASSPLGGTDTQYF.

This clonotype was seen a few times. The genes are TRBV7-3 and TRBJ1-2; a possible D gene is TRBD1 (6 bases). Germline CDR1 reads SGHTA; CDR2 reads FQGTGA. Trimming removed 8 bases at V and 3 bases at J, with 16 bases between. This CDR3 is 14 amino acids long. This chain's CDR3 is CASGLGGLDYGYTF. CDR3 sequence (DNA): TGTGCCAGCGGACTGGGGGGGCTCGACTATGGCTACACCTTC.

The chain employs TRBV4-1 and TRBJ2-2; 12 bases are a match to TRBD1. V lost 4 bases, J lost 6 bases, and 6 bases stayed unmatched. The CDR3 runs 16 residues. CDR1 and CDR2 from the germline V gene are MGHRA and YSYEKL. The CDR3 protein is CASSLSGTGGSGELFF. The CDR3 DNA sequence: TGCGCCAGCAGCCTTTCCGGGACAGGGGGCTCCGGGGAGCTGTTTTTT.

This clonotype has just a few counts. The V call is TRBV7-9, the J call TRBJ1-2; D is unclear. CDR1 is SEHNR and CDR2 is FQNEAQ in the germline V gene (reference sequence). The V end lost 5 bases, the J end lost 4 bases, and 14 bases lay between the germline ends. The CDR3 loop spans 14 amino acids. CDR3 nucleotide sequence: TGTGCCAGCAGCCCCCCCGAAGCCTCCTATGGCTACACCTTC. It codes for CASSPPEASYGYTF. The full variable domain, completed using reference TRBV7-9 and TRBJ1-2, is DTGVSQNPRHKITKRGQNVTFRCDPISEHNRLYWYRQTLGQGPEFLTYFQNEAQLEKSRLLSDRFSAERPKGSFSTLEIQRTEQGDSAMYLCASSPPEASYGYTFGSGTRLTVV.

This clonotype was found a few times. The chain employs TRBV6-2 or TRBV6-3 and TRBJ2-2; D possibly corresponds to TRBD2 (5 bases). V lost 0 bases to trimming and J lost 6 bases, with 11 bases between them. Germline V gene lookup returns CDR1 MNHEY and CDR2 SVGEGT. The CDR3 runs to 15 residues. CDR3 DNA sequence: TGTGCCAGCAGTTACTCCTCGGACTCGGCCGGGGAGCTGTTTTTT. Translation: CASSYSSDSAGELFF.

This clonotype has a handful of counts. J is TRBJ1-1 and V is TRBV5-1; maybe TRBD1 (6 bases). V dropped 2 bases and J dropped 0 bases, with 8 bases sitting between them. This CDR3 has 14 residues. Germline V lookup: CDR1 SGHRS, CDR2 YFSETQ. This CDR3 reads CASSFRDMNTEAFF. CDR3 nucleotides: TGCGCCAGCAGCTTCCGGGACATGAACACTGAAGCTTTCTTT.

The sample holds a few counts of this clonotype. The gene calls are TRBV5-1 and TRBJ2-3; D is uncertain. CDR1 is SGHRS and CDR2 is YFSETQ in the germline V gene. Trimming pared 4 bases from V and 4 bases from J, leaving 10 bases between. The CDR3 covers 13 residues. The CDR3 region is CASSAPGSDTQYF. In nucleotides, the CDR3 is TGCGCCAGCAGCGCCCCGGGCTCAGATACGCAGTATTTT.

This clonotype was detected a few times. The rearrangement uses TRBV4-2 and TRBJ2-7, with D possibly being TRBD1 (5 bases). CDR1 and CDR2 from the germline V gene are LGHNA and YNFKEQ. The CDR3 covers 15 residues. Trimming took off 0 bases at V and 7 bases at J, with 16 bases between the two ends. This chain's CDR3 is CASSQDFRVEKEQYF. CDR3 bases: TGTGCCAGCAGCCAAGACTTCAGGGTTGAAAAGGAGCAGTACTTC.

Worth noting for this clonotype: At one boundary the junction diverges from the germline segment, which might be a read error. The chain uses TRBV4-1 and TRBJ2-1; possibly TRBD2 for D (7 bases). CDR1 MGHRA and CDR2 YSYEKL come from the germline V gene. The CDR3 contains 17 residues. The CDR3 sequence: CSSSQEGAGASYNEQFF. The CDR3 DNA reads TGCTCCAGCAGCCAAGAAGGTGCGGGGGCCTCCTACAATGAGCAGTTCTTC.

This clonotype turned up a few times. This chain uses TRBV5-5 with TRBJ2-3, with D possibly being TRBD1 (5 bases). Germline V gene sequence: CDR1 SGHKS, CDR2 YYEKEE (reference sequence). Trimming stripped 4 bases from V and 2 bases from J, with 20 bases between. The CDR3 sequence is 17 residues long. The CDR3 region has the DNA TGTGCCAGCAGCGCCTTGATTTACAGGTCCCTCACAGATACGCAGTATTTT. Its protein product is CASSALIYRSLTDTQYF.